This TCR beta chain was obtained from a study of response to subunit inactivated influenza vaccine. The study's findings and limits: Authors suggested each seasonal influenza vaccination recruits few new T cells.

The CDR3 consists of 12 residues. Germline lookup yields CDR1 SEHNR and CDR2 FQNEAQ (reference sequence). V shed 3 bases and J shed 9 bases, with 9 bases lying between them. TCRdb reanalysed the RT-PCR reads using MiXCR and keeps one entry per CDR3 protein. The sample records some 190,000 distinct CDR3 sequences, approximately 15% being singletons. There are many counts of this clonotype. Its cognate antigen is unknown. The receptor's source is a man in his forties or fifties who received an inactivated influenza vaccine. Sequenced here: CD8+ T cells sorted from PBMCs, sampled more than 4 days after vaccination. The chain combines TRBV7-9 with TRBJ2-1; possibly TRBD2 for D (6 bases). DNA of the CDR3: TGTGCCAGCAGCTTCGCGGGGTTTGAGCAGTTCTTC. This codes for CASSFAGFEQFF.